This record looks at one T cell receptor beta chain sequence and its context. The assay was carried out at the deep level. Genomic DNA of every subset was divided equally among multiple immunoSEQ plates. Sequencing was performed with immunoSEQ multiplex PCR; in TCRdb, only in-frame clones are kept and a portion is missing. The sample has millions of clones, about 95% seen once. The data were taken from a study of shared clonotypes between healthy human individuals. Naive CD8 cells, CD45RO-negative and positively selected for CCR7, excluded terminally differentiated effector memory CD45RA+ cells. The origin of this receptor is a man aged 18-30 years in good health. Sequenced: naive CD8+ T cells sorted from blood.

As DNA, the CDR3 is TGTGCCAGCAGCTTAGCAAATGGGGGACAGGGGGTCTGGGAGCAGTACTTC. Protein sequence: CASSLANGGQGVWEQYF. This sequence joins TRBV7-8 and TRBJ2-7, with 11 bases lining up with TRBD1. The CDR3 spans 17 residues. Losses at the gene ends were 0 bases for V and 7 bases for J; bases not matched to a gene: 11. Germline V gene lookup returns CDR1 SGHVS and CDR2 FQNEAQ.